Listed below are T cell receptor beta chains from one sample, sequenced in a study of shared clonotypes between healthy human individuals. TCRdb's copy holds only in-frame clones and misses some; the assay was immunoSEQ multiplex PCR. The data contain about 730,000 clones, over 60% of them singletons. The sample comprised memory CD4+ T cells sorted from blood. Receptors were obtained from a woman aged 30 to 39 in good health. CDR3s include the opening cysteine and the closing phenylalanine or tryptophan. The order of the fields is D gene, clone size, V gene, J gene, CDR3 length, CDR3 protein, CDR3 DNA. D genes are given only for firm matches. Clone size is given for some rows only: seen once, a few or many times, or a class if the clone is expanded.

>.|few|TRBV6-5|TRBJ1-4|15
CASSPGIASNEKLFF
TGTGCCAGCAGCCCGGGTATAGCCAGTAATGAAAAACTGTTTTTT
>.|.|TRBV6-5|TRBJ2-2|16
CASSFILDPGSGELFF
TGTGCCAGCAGTTTTATTCTGGATCCCGGGTCCGGGGAGCTGTTTTTT
>.|.|TRBV4-2|TRBJ2-1|17
CASSGGADLGSYNEQFF
TGTGCCAGCAGCGGGGGGGCCGATTTGGGGTCCTACAATGAGCAGTTCTTC
>TRBD2|.|TRBV6-1|TRBJ2-7|18
CASSAPPGLAVGLSEQYF
TGTGCCAGCAGTGCGCCTCCGGGACTAGCGGTCGGGCTGAGCGAGCAGTACTTC
>.|.|TRBV18|TRBJ1-3|16
CASSPGTDRSGNTIYF
TGTGCCAGCTCACCGGGGACCGACCGCTCTGGAAACACCATATATTTT
>.|.|TRBV19|TRBJ1-1|14
CASSIDRIGEEAFF
TGTGCCAGTAGTATAGATCGTATCGGGGAGGAAGCTTTCTTT
>.|.|TRBV11-2|TRBJ2-5|14
CASSSAAGPETQYF
TGTGCCAGCAGCTCCGCAGCGGGTCCAGAGACCCAGTACTTC
>.|.|TRBV28|TRBJ2-7|14
CASSLRRGRDEQYF
TGTGCCAGCAGTTTAAGGAGGGGTAGAGACGAGCAGTACTTC
>TRBD2|.|TRBV6-1|TRBJ2-1|15
CASKEETSGYNEQFF
TGTGCCAGCAAAGAAGAGACTAGCGGCTACAATGAGCAGTTCTTC
>.|many|TRBV19|TRBJ1-1|14
CASSLRGTGTEAFF
TGTGCCAGTAGCCTCAGGGGTACGGGGACTGAAGCTTTCTTT
>.|.|TRBV30|TRBJ2-7|13
CAWSSGHVYEQYF
TGTGCCTGGAGCTCCGGACACGTTTACGAGCAGTACTTC
>TRBD2|.|TRBV7-2|TRBJ2-1|16
CASSQTALAGLNEQFF
TGTGCCAGCAGCCAAACGGCCCTAGCGGGACTGAATGAGCAGTTCTTC
>TRBD1|few|TRBV5-8|TRBJ2-5|13
CASGQGNQETQYF
TGTGCCAGTGGACAGGGGAACCAAGAGACCCAGTACTTC
>.|few|TRBV2|TRBJ2-1|12
CASSEATRGQFF
TGTGCCAGCAGTGAAGCAACTAGGGGGCAGTTCTTC
>.|few|TRBV18|TRBJ2-2|15
CASSRSWEHTGELFF
TGTGCCAGCTCCCGCAGTTGGGAGCACACCGGGGAGCTGTTTTTT
>.|.|TRBV6-6|TRBJ1-5|14
CASSYGGGNQPQHF
TGTGCCAGCAGTTACGGTGGTGGTAATCAGCCCCAGCATTTT
>.|.|TRBV7-8|TRBJ2-1|15
CASSSDSQLYNEQFF
TGTGCCAGCAGCTCTGACAGCCAGCTATACAATGAGCAGTTCTTC
>.|.|TRBV18|TRBJ2-3|15
CASSPQAGGKDTQYF
TGTGCCAGCTCACCACAAGCAGGCGGGAAAGATACGCAGTATTTT
>.|.|TRBV2|TRBJ2-5|12
CASGYRQETQYF
TGTGCCAGCGGGTACAGACAAGAGACCCAGTACTTC
>TRBD1|many|TRBV25-1|TRBJ1-5|14
CASSAGQGSQPQHF
TGTGCCAGCAGCGCCGGACAGGGTAGTCAGCCCCAGCATTTT
>.|.|TRBV28|TRBJ2-7|11
CAVSGVDEQYF
TGTGCGGTTAGCGGAGTTGACGAGCAGTACTTC
>.|.|TRBV28|TRBJ2-3|14
CASSLLATVDTQYF
TGTGCCAGCAGTTTATTGGCCACGGTGGATACGCAGTATTTT
>.|.|TRBV4-2|TRBJ1-5|15
CASSQEGAGNQPQHF
TGTGCCAGCAGCCAAGAAGGCGCAGGGAATCAGCCCCAGCATTTT
>TRBD2|.|TRBV5-1|TRBJ2-2|16
CASSPQRGAGTGELFF
TGCGCCAGCAGCCCCCAGCGGGGGGCCGGCACCGGGGAGCTGTTTTTT
>.|.|TRBV28|TRBJ1-2|12
CASSLRQYGYTF
TGTGCCAGCAGTTTAAGGCAGTATGGCTACACCTTC
>.|.|TRBV29-1|TRBJ2-3|12
CSVERDTDTQYF
TGCAGCGTTGAGCGGGATACAGATACGCAGTATTTT
>TRBD2|.|TRBV27|TRBJ2-2|19
CASKNQLGGAGANTGELFF
TGTGCCAGCAAAAATCAACTGGGAGGAGCGGGAGCCAACACCGGGGAGCTGTTTTTT
>.|.|TRBV2|TRBJ2-7|13
CANRQDITYEQYF
TGTGCCAACCGCCAGGATATCACCTACGAGCAGTACTTC
>TRBD2|once|TRBV25-1|TRBJ2-7|17
CASSESRLAGEGYEQYF
TGTGCCAGCAGTGAAAGTCGGCTGGCGGGGGAAGGCTACGAGCAGTACTTC
>TRBD2|.|TRBV5-1|TRBJ2-3|17
CASSPPGLAVSTDTQYF
TGCGCCAGCTCTCCCCCGGGACTAGCGGTTAGCACAGATACGCAGTATTTT
>.|few|TRBV11-1|TRBJ2-1|17
CASSLLALGSSYNEQFF
TGTGCCAGCAGCTTATTGGCGCTCGGCAGCTCCTACAATGAGCAGTTCTTC
>.|.|TRBV5-1|TRBJ2-7|13
CASSRTGLDEQYF
TGCGCCAGCAGCCGAACAGGGCTGGACGAGCAGTACTTC
>TRBD1|.|TRBV6-4|TRBJ2-2|14
CASRKRQGIGELFF
TGTGCCAGCAGAAAACGACAGGGTATCGGGGAGCTGTTTTTT
>TRBD1|.|TRBV28|TRBJ2-3|17
CASIQDRVRFGRDTQYF
TGTGCCAGCATCCAAGACAGGGTCAGATTCGGGCGAGATACGCAGTATTTT
>TRBD2|.|TRBV5-4|TRBJ2-3|13
CASRGAGTHTQYF
TGTGCCAGCAGGGGAGCGGGAACGCATACGCAGTATTTT
>.|.|TRBV14|TRBJ1-1|14
CASSWGGSDTEAFF
TGTGCCAGCTCTTGGGGGGGCTCGGACACTGAAGCTTTCTTT
>.|.|TRBV29-1|TRBJ2-3|15
CSYGGIDYYTDTQYF
TGCAGCTATGGGGGGATCGACTATTACACAGATACGCAGTATTTT
>TRBD2|few|TRBV5-1|TRBJ2-1|16
CASSISGRAAYNEQFF
TGCGCCAGCAGCATTAGCGGGAGGGCCGCCTACAATGAGCAGTTCTTC
>TRBD1|.|TRBV9|TRBJ1-4|15
CASSVTGGGGEKLFF
TGTGCCAGCAGCGTCACAGGGGGCGGTGGTGAAAAACTGTTTTTT
>.|once|TRBV7-2|TRBJ1-1|13
CASSLSGGTEAFF
TGTGCCAGCAGCTTAAGCGGAGGGACTGAAGCTTTCTTT